This T cell receptor (beta chain) appears in the sequencing data of a study of cytomegalovirus exposure and HLA in healthy donors. Study outcomes and limitations: Later analysis identified some 16,000 TCR beta sequences associated with HLA alleles, using a false discovery rate threshold of 0.05. In a later analysis, HLA-C alleles had the fewest associated TCRs, DRB1 alleles the most.

The CDR3 extends over 15 amino acids. Between the trimmed V and J ends, which lost 0 bases and 9 bases, there was a span of 15 bases. Germline values: CDR1 MNHNS, CDR2 SASEGT. In its sample, this clone was seen a few times. Its antigen remains unidentified. The PCR had 60 Vbeta and 13 Jbeta primers. Original processing methods: It was a later analysis that counted tens of millions of unique TCR beta chains, of which about 10 million were shared. The repertoire was sequenced with immunoSEQ multiplex PCR; TCRdb's copy has only in-frame clones and lacks some. The DNA was the basis for D and trimming; V, J and clone size are from that table. The profile shows just over 200,000 clones, around 83% of them singletons.

The origin of this receptor is a middle-aged woman in good health and CMV-seronegative. Specimen: PBMCs. V gene TRBV6-1 combines with J gene TRBJ1-5; a possible D gene is TRBD1 (5 bases). As DNA, the CDR3 is TGTGCCAGCAGTGAAGCGCGGGGCCCGGGCGTGCCCCAGCATTTT. Protein sequence: CASSEARGPGVPQHF.